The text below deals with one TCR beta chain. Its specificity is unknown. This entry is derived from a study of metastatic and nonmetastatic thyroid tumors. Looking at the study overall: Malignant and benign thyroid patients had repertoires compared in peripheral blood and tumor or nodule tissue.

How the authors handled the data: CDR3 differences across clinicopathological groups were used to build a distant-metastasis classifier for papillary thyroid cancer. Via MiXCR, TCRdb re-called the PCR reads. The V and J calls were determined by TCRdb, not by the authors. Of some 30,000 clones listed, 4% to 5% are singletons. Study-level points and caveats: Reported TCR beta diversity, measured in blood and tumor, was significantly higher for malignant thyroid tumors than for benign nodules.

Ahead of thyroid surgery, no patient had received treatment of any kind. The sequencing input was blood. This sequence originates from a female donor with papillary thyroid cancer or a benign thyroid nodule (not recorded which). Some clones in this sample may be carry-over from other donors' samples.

CDR3 amino acids: CATTESSYNEQFF. The CDR3 nucleotides are TGTGCCACCACAGAGTCCTCCTACAATGAGCAGTTCTTC. This sequence joins TRBV6-2 or TRBV6-3 and TRBJ2-1; D is uncertain. V lost 10 bases and J lost 0, with 10 bases in between. This CDR3 has 13 amino acids. The germline CDR1 and CDR2 sequences are MNHEY and SVGEGT.